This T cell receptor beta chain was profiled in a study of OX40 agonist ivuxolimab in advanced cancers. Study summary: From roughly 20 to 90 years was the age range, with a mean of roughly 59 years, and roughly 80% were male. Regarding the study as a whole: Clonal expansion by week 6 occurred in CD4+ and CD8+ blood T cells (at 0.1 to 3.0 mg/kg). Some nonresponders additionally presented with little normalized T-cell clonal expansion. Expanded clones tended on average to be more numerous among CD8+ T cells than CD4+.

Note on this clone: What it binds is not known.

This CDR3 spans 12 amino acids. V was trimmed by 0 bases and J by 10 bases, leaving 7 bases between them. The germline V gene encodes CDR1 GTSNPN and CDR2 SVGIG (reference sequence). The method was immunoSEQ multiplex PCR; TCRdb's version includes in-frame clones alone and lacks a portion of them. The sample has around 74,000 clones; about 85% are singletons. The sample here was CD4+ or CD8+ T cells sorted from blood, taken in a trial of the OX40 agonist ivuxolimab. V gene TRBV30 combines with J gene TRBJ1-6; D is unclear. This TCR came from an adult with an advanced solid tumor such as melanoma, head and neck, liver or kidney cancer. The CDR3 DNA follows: TGTGCCTGGAGTGTACCTGGGTCACCCCTCCACTTT. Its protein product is CAWSVPGSPLHF.